One sample yielded the 5 T cell receptor beta chains listed below, sequenced in a study of post-analysis software for immune sequencing data. Researchers reported that TCR beta cDNA libraries carried unique molecular identifiers. TCRdb redid the calling of the PCR reads with MiXCR, one entry per CDR3 protein. Among 450,000 to 650,000 distinct CDR3 sequences listed, roughly 45% were seen once. Findings of the study overall: Included in a set of five TRBV segments more frequent in patients than controls were TRBV5-6, TRBV5-1 and TRBV20-1.

Their target antigens are unknown. Input material: blood. The receptors stem from a girl aged 5 to 17 with multiple sclerosis.

This clonotype has only a few counts. J is TRBJ2-3 and V is TRBV25-1, with D unclear. Germline CDR1 is MGHDK and CDR2 is SYGVNS. The CDR3 sequence is 15 residues long. The V gene lost 2 bases and the J gene lost 4 bases, with 13 bases spanning the gap. The CDR3 nucleotides read TGTGCCAGCAGTGAAACCAGGAGTGGGGCAGATACGCAGTATTTT. Its protein product is CASSETRSGADTQYF.

CDR3 coding DNA: TGTGCCACCTGGGCGTCATCTGGGGCCAACGTCCTGACTTTC. Translated: CATWASSGANVLTF. The genes are TRBV10-3 and TRBJ2-6; D gene unclear. Germline-derived CDR1 and CDR2 are ENHRY and SYGVKD. V was shortened by 10 bases and J by 1 base, with 11 bases between the two germline ends. The CDR3 extends over 14 amino acids.

Only a few counts were recorded for this clonotype. V gene TRBV7-9 combines with J gene TRBJ1-5; 9 positions agree with TRBD1. The CDR3 runs 16 residues. Germline CDR1 SEHNR, CDR2 FQNEAQ (reference sequence). After removal of 5 bases from V and 7 bases from J, the junction contained 12 bases not matched to a gene. CDR3 amino acids: CASSRGTGLEGQPQHF. The CDR3 coding sequence is TGTGCCAGCAGCCGGGGGACAGGGCTCGAGGGGCAGCCCCAGCATTTT.

This clonotype occurred a few times. The chain carries TRBV5-1 and TRBJ2-5; D unresolved. The germline gives CDR1 SGHRS, CDR2 YFSETQ. V shed 2 bases and J shed 2 bases, with 10 bases lying between them. The CDR3 sequence is 14 residues long. The CDR3 loop reads CASSFLTVQETQYF. The CDR3 region has the DNA TGCGCCAGCAGCTTCTTGACGGTACAAGAGACCCAGTACTTC.

The chain has TRBV11-1 and TRBJ2-5; 10 bases are a match to TRBD2. Germline V CDR1 and CDR2: SGHAT, FQDESV (reference sequence). This CDR3 region has 15 residues. The ends lost 2 bases at V and 13 bases at J; junction bases unmatched: 13. CDR3 sequence: CASSLTRMTSGLMYF. CDR3 sequence (DNA): TGTGCCAGCAGCTTAACCCGTATGACTAGCGGGCTCATGTACTTC.